The rows below give T cell receptor beta chains drawn from one sample of a study of blood T cell repertoires in COVID-19. Only in-frame clones appear in the TCRdb table, and some are missing; sequencing was by immunoSEQ multiplex PCR. The table lists about 180,000 clones, around 80% of them singletons. The specimen was peripheral blood. The receptors stem from a woman in her forties with COVID-19, enrolled during active disease. Each CDR3 is given with its conserved first and last residue. Each record gives: V gene, J gene, D gene, CDR3 length, clone size, CDR3 protein, CDR3 DNA. D genes are given only for firm matches. A row's size may be missing; if present it is once, few, many or a size class.

TRBV19	TRBJ2-3	TRBD2	15	-	CASSMRREQADTQYF	TGTGCCAGTAGTATGAGGCGGGAGCAGGCAGATACGCAGTATTTT
TRBV2	TRBJ2-1	TRBD2	13	-	CASNRGSTNEQFF	TGTGCCAGCAACCGCGGGAGCACTAATGAGCAGTTCTTC
TRBV28	TRBJ1-2	-	14	-	CASPRRMPNYGYTF	TGTGCCTCGCCCCGGCGGATGCCTAACTATGGCTACACCTTC
TRBV13	TRBJ2-4	-	14	once	CASSLITEGYIQYF	TGTGCCAGCAGCTTAATAACAGAAGGATACATTCAGTACTTC
TRBV3-1/TRBV3-2	TRBJ2-1	-	13	-	CASSLPPRDEQFF	TGTGCCAGCAGCCTTCCTCCGAGGGATGAGCAGTTCTTC
TRBV29-1	TRBJ2-1	-	16	-	CSGRGVGLAGANEQFF	TGCAGCGGGAGAGGCGTGGGCCTAGCAGGGGCCAATGAGCAGTTCTTC
TRBV10-2	TRBJ2-7	TRBD1	16	-	CASSLGTGGIVYEQYF	TGCGCCAGCAGTCTAGGGACAGGGGGTATTGTCTACGAGCAGTACTTC
TRBV19	TRBJ1-4	TRBD1	14	-	CASSLQGPGEKLFF	TGTGCCAGTAGTCTACAGGGGCCGGGGGAAAAACTGTTTTTT
TRBV5-1	TRBJ2-3	TRBD2	18	-	CASSLVSGGAKSTDTQYF	TGCGCCAGCAGCTTGGTCAGCGGGGGGGCGAAAAGTACAGATACGCAGTATTTT
TRBV9	TRBJ1-4	TRBD1	17	-	CASSSRDRGLANEKLFF	TGTGCCAGCAGCTCCCGGGACAGGGGATTAGCTAATGAAAAACTGTTTTTT